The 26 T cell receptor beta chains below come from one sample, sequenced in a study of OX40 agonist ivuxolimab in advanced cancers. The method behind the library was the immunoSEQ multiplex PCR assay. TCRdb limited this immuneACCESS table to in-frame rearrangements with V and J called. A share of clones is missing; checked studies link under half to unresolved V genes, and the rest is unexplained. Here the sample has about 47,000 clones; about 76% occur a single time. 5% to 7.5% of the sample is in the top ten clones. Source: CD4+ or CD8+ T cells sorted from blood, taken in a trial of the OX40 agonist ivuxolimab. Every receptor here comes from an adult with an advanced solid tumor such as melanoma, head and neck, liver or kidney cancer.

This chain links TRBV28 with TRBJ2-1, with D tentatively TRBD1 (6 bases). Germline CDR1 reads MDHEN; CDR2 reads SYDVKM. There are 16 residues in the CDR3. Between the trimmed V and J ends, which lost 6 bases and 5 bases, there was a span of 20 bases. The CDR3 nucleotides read TGTGCCAGCAGCCGTTGGGGAAAAGACAGGAACAATGAGCAGTTCTTC. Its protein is CASSRWGKDRNNEQFF.

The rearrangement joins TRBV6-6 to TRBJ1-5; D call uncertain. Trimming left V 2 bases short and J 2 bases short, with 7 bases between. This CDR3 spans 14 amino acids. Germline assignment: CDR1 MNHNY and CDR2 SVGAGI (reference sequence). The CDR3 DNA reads TGTGCCAGCAGTTACATGCAGGGCAATCAGCCCCAGCATTTT. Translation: CASSYMQGNQPQHF.

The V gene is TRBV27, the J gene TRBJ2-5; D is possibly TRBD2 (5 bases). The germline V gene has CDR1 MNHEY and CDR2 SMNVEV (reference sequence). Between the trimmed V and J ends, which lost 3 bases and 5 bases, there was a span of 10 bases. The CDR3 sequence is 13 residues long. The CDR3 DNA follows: TGTGCCAGCAGTTTCGGGGTGATGGAGACCCAGTACTTC. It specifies CASSFGVMETQYF.

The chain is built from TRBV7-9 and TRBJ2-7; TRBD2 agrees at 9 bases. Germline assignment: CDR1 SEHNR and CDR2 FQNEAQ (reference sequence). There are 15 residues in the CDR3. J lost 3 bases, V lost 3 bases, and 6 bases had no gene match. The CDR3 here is CASSFSSGTYYEQYF. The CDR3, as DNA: TGTGCCAGCAGCTTCTCTAGCGGGACTTACTACGAGCAGTACTTC. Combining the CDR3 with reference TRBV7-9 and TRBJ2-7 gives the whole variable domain DTGVSQNPRHKITKRGQNVTFRCDPISEHNRLYWYRQTLGQGPEFLTYFQNEAQLEKSRLLSDRFSAERPKGSFSTLEIQRTEQGDSAMYLCASSFSSGTYYEQYFGPGTRLTVT.

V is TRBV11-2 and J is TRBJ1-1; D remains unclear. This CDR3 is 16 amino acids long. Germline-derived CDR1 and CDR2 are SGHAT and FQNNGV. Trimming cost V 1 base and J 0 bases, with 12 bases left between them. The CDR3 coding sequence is TGTGCCAGCAGCTTAGGGCAGGTACTCATGAACACTGAAGCTTTCTTT. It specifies CASSLGQVLMNTEAFF.

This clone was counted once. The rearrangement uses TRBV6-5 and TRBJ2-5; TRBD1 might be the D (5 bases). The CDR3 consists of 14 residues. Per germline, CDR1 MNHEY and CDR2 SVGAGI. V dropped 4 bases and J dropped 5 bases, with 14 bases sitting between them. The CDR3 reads CASSSPGYEETQYF. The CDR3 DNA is TGTGCCAGCAGTTCCCCAGGGTATGAGGAGACCCAGTACTTC.

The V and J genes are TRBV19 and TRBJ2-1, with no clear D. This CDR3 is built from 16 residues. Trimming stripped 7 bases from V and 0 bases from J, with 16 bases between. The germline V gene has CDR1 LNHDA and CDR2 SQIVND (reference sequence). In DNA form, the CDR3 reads TGTGCCAGTAACTTAGGCGAGGCGAGCTCCTACAATGAGCAGTTCTTC. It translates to CASNLGEASSYNEQFF.

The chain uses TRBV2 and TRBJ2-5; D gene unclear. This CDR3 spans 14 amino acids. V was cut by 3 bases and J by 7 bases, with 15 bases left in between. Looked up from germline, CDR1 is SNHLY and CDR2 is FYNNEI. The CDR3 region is CASSERLSLGTQYF. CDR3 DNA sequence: TGTGCCAGCAGTGAGAGGCTTAGCCTTGGGACCCAGTACTTC.

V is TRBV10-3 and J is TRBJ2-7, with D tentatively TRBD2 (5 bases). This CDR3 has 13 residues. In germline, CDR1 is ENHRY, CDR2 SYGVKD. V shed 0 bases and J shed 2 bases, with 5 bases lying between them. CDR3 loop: CAISESTTYEQYF. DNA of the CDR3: TGTGCCATCAGTGAGTCGACTACCTACGAGCAGTACTTC.

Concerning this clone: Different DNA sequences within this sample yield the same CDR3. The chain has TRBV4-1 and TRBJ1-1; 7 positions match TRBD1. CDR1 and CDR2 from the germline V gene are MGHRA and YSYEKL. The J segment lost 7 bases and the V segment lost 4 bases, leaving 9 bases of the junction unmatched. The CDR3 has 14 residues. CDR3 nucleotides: TGCGCCAGCAGCCTTCAAGGACAGGCGATTGAAGCTTTCTTT. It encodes CASSLQGQAIEAFF.

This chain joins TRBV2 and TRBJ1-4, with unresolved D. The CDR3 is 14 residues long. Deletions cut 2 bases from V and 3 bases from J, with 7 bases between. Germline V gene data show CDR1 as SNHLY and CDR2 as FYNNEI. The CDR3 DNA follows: TGTGCCAGCAGTGAAATTCAGCCTAATGAAAAACTGTTTTTT. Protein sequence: CASSEIQPNEKLFF.

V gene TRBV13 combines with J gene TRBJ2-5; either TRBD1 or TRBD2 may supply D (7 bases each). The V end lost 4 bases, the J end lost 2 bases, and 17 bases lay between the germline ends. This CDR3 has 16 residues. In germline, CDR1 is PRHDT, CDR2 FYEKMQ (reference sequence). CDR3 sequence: CASSSRGQGGQETQYF. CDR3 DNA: TGTGCCAGCAGCTCAAGGGGTCAGGGGGGGCAAGAGACCCAGTACTTC.

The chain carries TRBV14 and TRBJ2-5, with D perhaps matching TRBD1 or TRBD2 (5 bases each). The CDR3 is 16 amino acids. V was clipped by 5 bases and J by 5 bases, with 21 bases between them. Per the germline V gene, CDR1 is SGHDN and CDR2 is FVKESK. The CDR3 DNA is TGTGCCAGCAGCTTAGAAGAGGGTTGGGGCATCGAGACCCAGTACTTC. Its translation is CASSLEEGWGIETQYF.

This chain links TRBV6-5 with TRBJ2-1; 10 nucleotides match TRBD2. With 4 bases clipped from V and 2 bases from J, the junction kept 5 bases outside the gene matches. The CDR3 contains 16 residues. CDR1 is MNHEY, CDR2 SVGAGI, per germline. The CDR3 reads CASSFASGGPYNEQFF. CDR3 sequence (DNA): TGTGCCAGCAGTTTCGCTAGCGGGGGTCCCTACAATGAGCAGTTCTTC.

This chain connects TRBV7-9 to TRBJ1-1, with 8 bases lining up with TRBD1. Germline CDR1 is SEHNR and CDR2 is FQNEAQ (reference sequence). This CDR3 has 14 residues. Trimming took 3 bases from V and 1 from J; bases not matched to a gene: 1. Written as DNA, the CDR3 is TGTGCCAGCAGCTTTACAGGGGGGAACACTGAAGCTTTCTTT. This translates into CASSFTGGNTEAFF.

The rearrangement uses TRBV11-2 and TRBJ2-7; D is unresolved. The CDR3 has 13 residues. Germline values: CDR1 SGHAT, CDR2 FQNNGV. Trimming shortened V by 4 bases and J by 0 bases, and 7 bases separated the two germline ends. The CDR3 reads CASSSPDSYEQYF. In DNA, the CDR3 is TGTGCCAGCAGCTCCCCAGACTCCTACGAGCAGTACTTC.

The CDR3 reads CASSPNRFSSYNEQFF. The CDR3 nucleotides read TGTGCCAGCAGTCCCAACAGGTTCAGCTCCTACAATGAGCAGTTCTTC. The gene calls are TRBV14 and TRBJ2-1, with D possibly TRBD1 on 5 matching bases. The length of the CDR3 is 16 residues. Germline V lookup: CDR1 SGHDN, CDR2 FVKESK. V was trimmed by 6 bases and J by 0 bases, leaving 15 bases between them.

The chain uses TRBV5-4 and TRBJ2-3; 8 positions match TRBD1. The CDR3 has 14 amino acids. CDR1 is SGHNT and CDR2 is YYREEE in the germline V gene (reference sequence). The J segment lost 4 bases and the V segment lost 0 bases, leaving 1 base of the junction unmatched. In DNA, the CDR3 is TGTGCCAGCAGCTTGGGACAGGGGCCAGATACGCAGTATTTT. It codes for CASSLGQGPDTQYF.

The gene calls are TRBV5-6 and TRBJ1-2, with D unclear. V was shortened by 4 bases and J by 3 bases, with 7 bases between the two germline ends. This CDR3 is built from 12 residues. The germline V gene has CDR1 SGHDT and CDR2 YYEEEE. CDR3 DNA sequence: TGTGCCAGCAGCCACCCCCACTATGGCTACACCTTC. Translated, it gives CASSHPHYGYTF.

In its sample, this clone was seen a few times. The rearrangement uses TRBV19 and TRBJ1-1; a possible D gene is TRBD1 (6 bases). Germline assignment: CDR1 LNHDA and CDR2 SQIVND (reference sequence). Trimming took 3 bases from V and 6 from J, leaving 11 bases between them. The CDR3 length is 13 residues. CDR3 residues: CASSIIGGSEAFF. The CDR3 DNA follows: TGTGCCAGTAGTATTATTGGGGGCTCTGAAGCTTTCTTT.

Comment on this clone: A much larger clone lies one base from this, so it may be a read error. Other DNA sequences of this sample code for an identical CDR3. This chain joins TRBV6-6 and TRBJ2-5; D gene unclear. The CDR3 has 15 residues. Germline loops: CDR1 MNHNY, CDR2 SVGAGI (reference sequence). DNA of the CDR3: TGTGCCAGCAGTTACTCAGGCCAAGACCAGGAGACCCAGTACTTC. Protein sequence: CASSYSGQDQETQYF.

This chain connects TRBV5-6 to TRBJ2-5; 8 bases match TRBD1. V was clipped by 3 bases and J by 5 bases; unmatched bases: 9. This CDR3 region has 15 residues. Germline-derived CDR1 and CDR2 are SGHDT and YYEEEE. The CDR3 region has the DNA TGTGCCAGCAGCTATGGGACAGGCAGGGGGGAGACCCAGTACTTC. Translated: CASSYGTGRGETQYF.

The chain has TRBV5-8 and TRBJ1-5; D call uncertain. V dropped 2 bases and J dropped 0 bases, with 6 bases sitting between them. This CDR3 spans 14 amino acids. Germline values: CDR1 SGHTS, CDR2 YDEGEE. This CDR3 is CASSFRGSNQPQHF. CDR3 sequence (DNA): TGTGCCAGCAGCTTCCGGGGTAGCAATCAGCCCCAGCATTTT.

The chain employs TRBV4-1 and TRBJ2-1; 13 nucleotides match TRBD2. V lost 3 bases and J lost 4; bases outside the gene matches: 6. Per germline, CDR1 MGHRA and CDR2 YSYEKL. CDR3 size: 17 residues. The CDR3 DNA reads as TGCGCCAGCAGCCAGGTTGGACTAGCGGGGGATTACAATGAGCAGTTCTTC. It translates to CASSQVGLAGDYNEQFF.

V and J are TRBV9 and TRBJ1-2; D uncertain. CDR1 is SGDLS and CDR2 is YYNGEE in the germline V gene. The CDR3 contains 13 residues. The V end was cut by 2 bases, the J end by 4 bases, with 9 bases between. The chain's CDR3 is CASSVQEGYGYTF. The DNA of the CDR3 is TGTGCCAGCAGCGTCCAGGAGGGCTATGGCTACACCTTC.

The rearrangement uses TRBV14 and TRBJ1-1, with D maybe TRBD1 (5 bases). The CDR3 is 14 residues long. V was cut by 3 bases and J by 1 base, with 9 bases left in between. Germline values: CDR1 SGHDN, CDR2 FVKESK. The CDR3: CASSQGGGNTEAFF. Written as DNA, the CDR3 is TGTGCCAGCAGCCAGGGTGGGGGGAACACTGAAGCTTTCTTT.